This T cell receptor (beta chain) was documented in a study of vaccination and CD4 T cells after COVID-19. Germline V gives CDR1 LNHDA, CDR2 SQIVND (reference sequence). V was trimmed by 4 bases and J by 7 bases, leaving 11 bases between them. The CDR3 is made up of 12 amino acids. Scientists ran DNA taken from cultured CD4+ T cells through the Oncomine TCR Beta short-read assay for sequencing. MiXCR was run by TCRdb on the PCR reads, yielding one entry per CDR3 protein. The table shows thousands of distinct CDR3 sequences, with around a third occurring only once. Regarding this clonotype: Its antigen is currently unknown.

Treatment denoted: approximately nine-day PBMC culture with coronavirus spike peptide pools or control peptides (ViraFEST assay). CD4+ T lymphocytes from the unexposed donor were collected before the COVID-19 pandemic (2011-2018). V and J are TRBV19 and TRBJ2-7; D possibly uses TRBD1 or TRBD2 (7 bases each). The sequence was collected from a human donor in good health. Sequenced sample: CD4+ T cells from blood, cultured in vitro. This CDR3 is CASSTRGGEQYF. The CDR3, as DNA: TGTGCCAGTAGTACCAGGGGGGGGGAGCAGTACTTC.